The rows below give T cell receptor beta chains drawn from one sample of a study of cytomegalovirus exposure and HLA in healthy donors. Sequenced by immunoSEQ multiplex PCR; TCRdb stores in-frame clones only, minus some. The table includes about 160,000 clones, roughly 84% detected once. The material sequenced was PBMCs. The source is a man aged 30 to 45 in good health and CMV-seronegative. CDR3s include the opening cysteine and the closing phenylalanine or tryptophan. D genes are given only for firm matches. Size values are once, few and many counts, or a class for expanded clones, and some rows have none.

d_call: TRBD2
j_call: TRBJ2-3
clone_size: .
v_call: TRBV5-6
cdr3_aa: CASSFTSGGPHTQYF
cdr3_nt: TGTGCCAGCAGTTTTACTAGCGGGGGGCCCCATACGCAGTATTTT

d_call: .
j_call: TRBJ2-2
clone_size: .
v_call: TRBV7-9
cdr3_aa: CASSLKLATNTGELFF
cdr3_nt: TGTGCCAGCAGCTTGAAGTTGGCAACGAACACCGGGGAGCTGTTTTTT

d_call: .
j_call: TRBJ1-4
clone_size: .
v_call: TRBV28
cdr3_aa: CASTGPTNEKLFF
cdr3_nt: TGTGCCAGCACGGGTCCCACTAATGAAAAACTGTTTTTT

d_call: TRBD1
j_call: TRBJ2-5
clone_size: .
v_call: TRBV14
cdr3_aa: CASSGQGAGLWTQYF
cdr3_nt: TGTGCCAGCAGCGGACAGGGGGCCGGATTGTGGACCCAGTACTTC

d_call: TRBD2
j_call: TRBJ2-1
clone_size: .
v_call: TRBV30
cdr3_aa: CAWIEDVAGDVLDEQFF
cdr3_nt: TGTGCCTGGATTGAGGATGTAGCGGGGGACGTTTTGGATGAGCAGTTCTTC

d_call: TRBD2
j_call: TRBJ2-5
clone_size: .
v_call: TRBV5-1
cdr3_aa: CASTTPGLGQETQYF
cdr3_nt: TGCGCCAGCACCACCCCGGGACTAGGCCAAGAGACCCAGTACTTC

d_call: .
j_call: TRBJ2-5
clone_size: .
v_call: TRBV5-4
cdr3_aa: CASRPPGWRETQYF
cdr3_nt: TGTGCCAGCAGACCCCCGGGGTGGAGGGAGACCCAGTACTTC

d_call: TRBD2
j_call: TRBJ2-1
clone_size: .
v_call: TRBV7-3
cdr3_aa: CASSPTSGYNEQFF
cdr3_nt: TGTGCCAGCAGCCCGACTAGCGGTTACAATGAGCAGTTCTTC

d_call: .
j_call: TRBJ1-5
clone_size: .
v_call: TRBV9
cdr3_aa: CASSPGQDQPQHF
cdr3_nt: TGTGCCAGCAGCCCAGGCCAGGATCAGCCCCAGCATTTT

d_call: TRBD1
j_call: TRBJ2-1
clone_size: .
v_call: TRBV15
cdr3_aa: CATSREQGAFEQFF
cdr3_nt: TGTGCCACCAGCAGAGAACAGGGGGCTTTTGAGCAGTTCTTC

d_call: .
j_call: TRBJ2-7
clone_size: few
v_call: TRBV5-5
cdr3_aa: CASSPALRYEQYF
cdr3_nt: TGTGCCAGCAGCCCGGCTTTGAGGTACGAGCAGTACTTC

d_call: .
j_call: TRBJ1-5
clone_size: .
v_call: TRBV27
cdr3_aa: CASSQRGGTQPQHF
cdr3_nt: TGTGCCAGCAGCCAGAGGGGGGGAACTCAGCCCCAGCATTTT

d_call: TRBD2
j_call: TRBJ2-7
clone_size: .
v_call: TRBV11-3
cdr3_aa: CASSLGLAGGPNHEQYF
cdr3_nt: TGTGCCAGCAGCTTGGGACTAGCGGGAGGGCCGAACCACGAGCAGTACTTC

d_call: TRBD1
j_call: TRBJ2-1
clone_size: .
v_call: TRBV9
cdr3_aa: CASSVVVGGAYNEQFF
cdr3_nt: TGTGCCAGCAGCGTAGTAGTAGGGGGCGCCTACAATGAGCAGTTCTTC

d_call: .
j_call: TRBJ2-3
clone_size: .
v_call: TRBV5-1
cdr3_aa: CASSSADTQYF
cdr3_nt: TGCGCCAGCAGCTCGGCAGATACGCAGTATTTT

d_call: TRBD1
j_call: TRBJ1-2
clone_size: .
v_call: TRBV5-1
cdr3_aa: CASSSNRGNYGYTF
cdr3_nt: TGCGCCAGCAGCTCCAACAGGGGAAACTATGGCTACACCTTC

d_call: .
j_call: TRBJ1-5
clone_size: .
v_call: TRBV6-1
cdr3_aa: CASRTGDNQPQHF
cdr3_nt: TGTGCCAGCAGGACAGGAGACAATCAGCCCCAGCATTTT

d_call: TRBD1
j_call: TRBJ2-1
clone_size: .
v_call: TRBV7-9
cdr3_aa: CASSFGTGSYNEQFF
cdr3_nt: TGTGCCAGCAGCTTCGGGACAGGGAGCTACAATGAGCAGTTCTTC

d_call: TRBD2
j_call: TRBJ2-1
clone_size: .
v_call: TRBV2
cdr3_aa: CASSGTSGNYNEQFF
cdr3_nt: TGTGCCAGCAGCGGGACTAGCGGGAATTACAATGAGCAGTTCTTC

d_call: .
j_call: TRBJ2-7
clone_size: .
v_call: TRBV7-9
cdr3_aa: CASSFAARSYEQYF
cdr3_nt: TGTGCCAGCAGCTTTGCCGCCAGATCCTACGAGCAGTACTTC

d_call: TRBD1
j_call: TRBJ2-1
clone_size: .
v_call: TRBV4-1
cdr3_aa: CASSQVGQGSDEQFF
cdr3_nt: TGCGCCAGCAGCCAAGTGGGACAGGGAAGCGATGAGCAGTTCTTC

d_call: .
j_call: TRBJ1-2
clone_size: .
v_call: TRBV19
cdr3_aa: CASREPGARGYTF
cdr3_nt: TGTGCCAGTAGAGAACCGGGAGCCAGGGGCTACACCTTC

d_call: .
j_call: TRBJ2-7
clone_size: .
v_call: TRBV4-3
cdr3_aa: CASSQDWAGYEQYF
cdr3_nt: TGCGCCAGCAGCCAAGATTGGGCAGGTTACGAGCAGTACTTC

d_call: TRBD1
j_call: TRBJ2-3
clone_size: .
v_call: TRBV4-1
cdr3_aa: CASSPGQGTDTQYF
cdr3_nt: TGCGCCAGCAGCCCGGGACAGGGCACAGATACGCAGTATTTT

d_call: .
j_call: TRBJ2-6
clone_size: few
v_call: TRBV21-1
cdr3_aa: CASSKKASGANVLTF
cdr3_nt: TGTGCCAGCAGCAAGAAAGCCTCTGGGGCCAACGTCCTGACTTTC

d_call: TRBD1
j_call: TRBJ2-6
clone_size: .
v_call: TRBV27
cdr3_aa: CASRSTGRGQGPSGANVLTF
cdr3_nt: TGTGCCAGCAGATCCACCGGACGTGGACAGGGCCCCTCTGGGGCCAACGTCCTGACTTTC

d_call: TRBD1
j_call: TRBJ2-7
clone_size: .
v_call: TRBV5-1
cdr3_aa: CASRPGTGGYEQYF
cdr3_nt: TGCGCCAGCAGACCAGGGACAGGGGGATACGAGCAGTACTTC

d_call: .
j_call: TRBJ2-7
clone_size: .
v_call: TRBV7-2
cdr3_aa: CASRLPPGDGKYF
cdr3_nt: TGTGCCAGCAGGCTTCCCCCGGGGGATGGCAAGTACTTC

d_call: .
j_call: TRBJ2-5
clone_size: once
v_call: TRBV7-3
cdr3_aa: CASSLVGRGDETQYF
cdr3_nt: TGTGCCAGCAGCTTGGTGGGGCGGGGTGATGAGACCCAGTACTTC

d_call: .
j_call: TRBJ2-1
clone_size: .
v_call: TRBV9
cdr3_aa: CASSVEGGSVYNEQFF
cdr3_nt: TGTGCCAGCAGCGTAGAGGGTGGTAGCGTGTACAATGAGCAGTTCTTC

d_call: .
j_call: TRBJ2-1
clone_size: .
v_call: TRBV7-2
cdr3_aa: CASSLRRDFYNEQFF
cdr3_nt: TGTGCCAGCAGCTTAAGGCGGGACTTCTACAATGAGCAGTTCTTC

d_call: .
j_call: TRBJ1-2
clone_size: .
v_call: TRBV19
cdr3_aa: CASIPSVGGAPGYTF
cdr3_nt: TGTGCCAGTATCCCCTCGGTGGGTGGGGCTCCGGGCTACACCTTC

d_call: TRBD2
j_call: TRBJ2-7
clone_size: .
v_call: TRBV2
cdr3_aa: CASQRGRGYEQYF
cdr3_nt: TGTGCCAGTCAACGGGGGAGGGGTTACGAGCAGTACTTC

d_call: TRBD1
j_call: TRBJ1-1
clone_size: .
v_call: TRBV19
cdr3_aa: CASKRQGAPSTEAFF
cdr3_nt: TGTGCCAGTAAAAGACAGGGGGCGCCTTCCACTGAAGCTTTCTTT